The present entry profiles one TCR beta chain with its context. The TCR beta repertoire was assessed by survey-level immunoSEQ sequencing. Here immunoSEQ multiplex PCR was the method, and the copy in TCRdb shows in-frame clones only, minus some. There are some 48,000 clones in the sample; approximately 93% occur only once, and over 8.5% lies in the top ten. V lost 2 bases and J 0 bases, leaving 11 bases between the germline ends. The CDR3 runs 15 residues. CDR1 and CDR2 (germline): MDHEN, SYDVKM. The chain joins TRBV28 to TRBJ2-7, with a tentative D call TRBD2 (5 bases). Sequences were obtained from PBMCs. The sequence was obtained from a man in his forties or fifties with rheumatoid arthritis. The CDR3 region is CASSLNGNPSYEQYF. Here the CDR3 DNA reads TGTGCCAGCAGTTTAAACGGGAACCCCTCCTACGAGCAGTACTTC.